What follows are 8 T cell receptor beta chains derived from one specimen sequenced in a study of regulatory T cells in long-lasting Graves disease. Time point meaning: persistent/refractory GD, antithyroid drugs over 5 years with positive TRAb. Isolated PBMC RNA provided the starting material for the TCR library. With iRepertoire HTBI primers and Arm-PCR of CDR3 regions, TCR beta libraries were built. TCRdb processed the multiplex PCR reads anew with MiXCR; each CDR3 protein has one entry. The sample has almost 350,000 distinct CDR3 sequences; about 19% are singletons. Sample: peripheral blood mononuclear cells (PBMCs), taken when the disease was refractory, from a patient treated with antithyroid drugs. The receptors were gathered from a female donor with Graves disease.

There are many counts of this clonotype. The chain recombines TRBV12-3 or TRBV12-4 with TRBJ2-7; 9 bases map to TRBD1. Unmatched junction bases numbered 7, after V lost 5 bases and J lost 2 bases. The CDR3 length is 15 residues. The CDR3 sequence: CASSPTGTGPYEQYF. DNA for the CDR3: TGTGCCAGCAGTCCTACCGGGACAGGGCCCTACGAGCAGTACTTC.

CDR3 DNA sequence: TGCGCCAGCAGCCAAGTAGGGTCTAAAGACAGGGTGGAGGAAAAACTGTTTTTT. This translates into CASSQVGSKDRVEEKLFF. The V call is TRBV4-1, the J call TRBJ1-4; the match to TRBD1 covers 7 bases. The CDR3 length is 18 residues. Germline CDR1 reads MGHRA; CDR2 reads YSYEKL. V trimming: 1 base; J trimming: 8 bases; junction bases outside the gene matches: 16.

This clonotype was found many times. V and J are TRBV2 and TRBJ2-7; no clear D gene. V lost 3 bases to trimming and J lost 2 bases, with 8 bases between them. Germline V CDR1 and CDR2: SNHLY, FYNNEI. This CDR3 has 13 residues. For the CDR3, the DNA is TGTGCCAGCAGTGACAGGCTTCCCTACGAGCAGTACTTC. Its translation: CASSDRLPYEQYF.

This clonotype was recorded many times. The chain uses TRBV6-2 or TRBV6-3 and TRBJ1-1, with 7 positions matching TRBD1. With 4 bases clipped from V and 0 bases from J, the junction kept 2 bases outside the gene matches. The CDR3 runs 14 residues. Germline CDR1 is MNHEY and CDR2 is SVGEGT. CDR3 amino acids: CASSSGQVNTEAFF. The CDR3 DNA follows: TGTGCCAGCAGTTCAGGACAGGTGAACACTGAAGCTTTCTTT.

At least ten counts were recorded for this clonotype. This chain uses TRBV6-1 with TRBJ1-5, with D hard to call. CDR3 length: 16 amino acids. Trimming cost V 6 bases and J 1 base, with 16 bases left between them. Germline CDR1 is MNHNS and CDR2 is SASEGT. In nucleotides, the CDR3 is TGTGCCAGCAGGTCGATAACAACCCTGAGCAATCAGCCCCAGCATTTT. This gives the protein CASRSITTLSNQPQHF.

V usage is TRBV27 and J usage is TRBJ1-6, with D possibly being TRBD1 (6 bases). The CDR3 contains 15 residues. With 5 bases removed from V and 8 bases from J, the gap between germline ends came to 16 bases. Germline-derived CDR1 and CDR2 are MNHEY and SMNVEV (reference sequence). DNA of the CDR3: TGTGCCAGCAGTCCGCACAGGGAAGGGGATTCACCCCTCCACTTT. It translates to CASSPHREGDSPLHF.

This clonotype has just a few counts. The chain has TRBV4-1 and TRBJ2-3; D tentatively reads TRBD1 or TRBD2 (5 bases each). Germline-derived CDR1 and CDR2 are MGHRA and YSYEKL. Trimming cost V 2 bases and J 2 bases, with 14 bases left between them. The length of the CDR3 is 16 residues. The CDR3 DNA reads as TGCGCCAGCAGCCAACTTTCTGGGGGTATCACAGATACGCAGTATTTT. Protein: CASSQLSGGITDTQYF.

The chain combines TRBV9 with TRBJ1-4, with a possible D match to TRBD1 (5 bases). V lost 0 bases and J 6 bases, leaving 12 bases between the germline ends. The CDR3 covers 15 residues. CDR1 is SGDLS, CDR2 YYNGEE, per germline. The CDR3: CASSVGEGIDEKLFF. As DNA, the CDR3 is TGTGCCAGCAGCGTAGGGGAGGGGATCGATGAAAAACTGTTTTTT.